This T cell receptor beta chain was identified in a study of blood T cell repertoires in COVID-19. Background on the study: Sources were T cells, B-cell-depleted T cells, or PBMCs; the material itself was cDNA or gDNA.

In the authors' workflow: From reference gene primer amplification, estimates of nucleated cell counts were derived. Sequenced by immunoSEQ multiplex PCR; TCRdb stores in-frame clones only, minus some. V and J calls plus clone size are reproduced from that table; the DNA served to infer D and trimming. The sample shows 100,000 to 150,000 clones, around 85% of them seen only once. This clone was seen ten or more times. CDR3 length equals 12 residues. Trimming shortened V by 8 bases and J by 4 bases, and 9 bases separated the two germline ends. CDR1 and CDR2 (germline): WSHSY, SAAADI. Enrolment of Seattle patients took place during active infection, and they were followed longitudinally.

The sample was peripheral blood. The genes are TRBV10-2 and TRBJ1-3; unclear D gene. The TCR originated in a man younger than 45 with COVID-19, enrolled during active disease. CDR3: CASGGSGNTIYF. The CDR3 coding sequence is TGCGCCAGCGGAGGATCGGGAAACACCATATATTTT.